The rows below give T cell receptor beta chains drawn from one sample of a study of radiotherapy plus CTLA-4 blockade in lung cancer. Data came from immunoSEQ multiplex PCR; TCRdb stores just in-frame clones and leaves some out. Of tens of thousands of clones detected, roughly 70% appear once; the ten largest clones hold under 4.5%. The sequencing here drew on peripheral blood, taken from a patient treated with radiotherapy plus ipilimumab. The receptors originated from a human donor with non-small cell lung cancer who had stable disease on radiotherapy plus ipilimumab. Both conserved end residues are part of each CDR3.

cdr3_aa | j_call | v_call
CASSRYVSSNQPQHF | TRBJ1-5 | TRBV27
CASSPRTGANEKLFF | TRBJ1-4 | TRBV18
CASSLLGYEQYF | TRBJ2-7 | TRBV7-2
CASSLRGRALYEQYF | TRBJ2-7 | TRBV27
CASSLDGGFYYEQYF | TRBJ2-7 | TRBV7-9
CASSTLTGFSYEQYF | TRBJ2-7 | TRBV28
CASSLIESDTQYF | TRBJ2-3 | TRBV7-7
CASSFRGFSNQPQHF | TRBJ1-5 | TRBV11-2
CASSLAKAGSRGYNEQFF | TRBJ2-1 | TRBV5-4
CASSQDGGFGTEAFF | TRBJ1-1 | TRBV4-2
CASSPKPLADPSTDTQYF | TRBJ2-3 | TRBV18
CASSPQGAGEQFF | TRBJ2-1 | TRBV2
CASSQVTSGTYEQYF | TRBJ2-7 | TRBV4-3
CASSEGSLTDTQYF | TRBJ2-3 | TRBV10-2
CASKPLGATDTQYF | TRBJ2-3 | TRBV5-1
CASSLGGLAKNIQYF | TRBJ2-4 | TRBV5-1
CATSRQGQEAFF | TRBJ1-1 | TRBV15
CASILGRGLDEQYF | TRBJ2-7 | TRBV6-6
CASSFNLAGTDTQYF | TRBJ2-3 | TRBV7-8
CASSTKQGLYEQYF | TRBJ2-7 | TRBV5-4
CASREREKVGELFF | TRBJ2-2 | TRBV2
CASSQDESATGELFF | TRBJ2-2 | TRBV4-2
CASSRGQGRTGANVLTF | TRBJ2-6 | TRBV5-6
CASSTAGYGNTIYF | TRBJ1-3 | TRBV19
CASSQVLAGFREQFF | TRBJ2-1 | TRBV6-5
CAISEKVGYTF | TRBJ1-2 | TRBV10-3
CASSFEWPIRDGTYEQYF | TRBJ2-7 | TRBV27
CASKGWGGDTDTQYF | TRBJ2-3 | TRBV6-9
CASSLWSSSPGNNEQFF | TRBJ2-1 | TRBV27
CASSLASGNVYEQYF | TRBJ2-7 | TRBV5-1
CASSRQTGYEQYF | TRBJ2-7 | TRBV7-7
CASRGTGVRRGTEAFF | TRBJ1-1 | TRBV19
CASSELTSGANVLTF | TRBJ2-6 | TRBV2
CASSPLGGQGEKLFF | TRBJ1-4 | TRBV28
CARSLAGTGTSGFRELFF | TRBJ2-2 | TRBV2
CASSREDGRNQPQHF | TRBJ1-5 | TRBV11-3